This entry lists 7 T cell receptor beta chains sequenced from one sample in a study of T cell repertoires in cytomegalovirus infection. Their recognized antigens are unknown. From the reads, TCRdb called clonotypes with MiXCR, one entry per CDR3 protein. Here the sample spans around 300,000 distinct CDR3 sequences, more than 20% being singletons. Sequenced here: cultured PBMCs, sampled from culture after CMV antigen stimulation. The receptors were sampled from a human donor in good health (CMV status not recorded). Some clones in this sample may be carry-over from other donors' samples.

This clonotype was detected only a few times. The rearrangement joins TRBV6-2 or TRBV6-3 to TRBJ2-7, with D possibly being TRBD2 (7 bases). Germline V gene sequence: CDR1 MNHEY, CDR2 SVGEGT. V shed 7 bases and J shed 10 bases, with 17 bases lying between them. The CDR3 runs 12 residues. The CDR3 sequence is CASTPGGGPQYV. CDR3 sequence (DNA): TGTGCCAGCACCCCCGGCGGGGGCCCTCAGTACGTC.

This clonotype was counted between two and nine times. The chain carries TRBV12-3 or TRBV12-4 and TRBJ1-2; 8 bases fit TRBD1. The CDR3 covers 15 residues. Germline trimming cut 4 bases from V and 5 bases from J; bases unmatched to any gene: 9. CDR3 sequence (DNA): TGTGCCAGCAGTTCCGGCCGGGACAGGTGGTATGGCTACACCTTC. It is translated as CASSSGRDRWYGYTF.

This clonotype was recorded at least ten times. V usage is TRBV7-8 and J usage is TRBJ2-1; D might be TRBD2 (6 bases). Germline assignment: CDR1 SGHVS and CDR2 FQNEAQ. V shed 0 bases and J shed 9 bases, with 18 bases lying between them. The length of the CDR3 is 16 residues. The CDR3 DNA follows: TGTGCCAGCAGCTTAGCCGAGGGACTCTTCGGGGGTGAGCAGTTCTTC. The encoded protein is CASSLAEGLFGGEQFF.

This chain links TRBV27 with TRBJ2-1; 7 positions match TRBD2. This CDR3 contains 16 residues. V lost 5 bases, J lost 0 bases, and 7 bases stayed unmatched. Germline CDR1 MNHEY, CDR2 SMNVEV (reference sequence). DNA of the CDR3: TGTGCCAGCAGTCTACCCCTAGCGGCCTCCTACAATGAGCAGTTCTTC. It yields the protein CASSLPLAASYNEQFF.

In DNA, the CDR3 is TGCGCCAGCAGCCCAGCAGGGACAGGTCCAAATGAAAAACTGTTTTTT. Its protein is CASSPAGTGPNEKLFF. V usage is TRBV4-3 and J usage is TRBJ1-4; TRBD1 aligns across 8 bases. The germline gives CDR1 LGHNA, CDR2 YSLEER. V was clipped by 4 bases and J by 5 bases; unmatched bases: 9. This CDR3 contains 16 residues.

The chain joins TRBV27 to TRBJ2-1; 8 nucleotides agree with TRBD1. The CDR3 length is 14 residues. The J segment lost 2 bases and the V segment lost 6 bases, leaving 3 bases of the junction unmatched. Looked up from germline, CDR1 is MNHEY and CDR2 is SMNVEV (reference sequence). Here the CDR3 DNA reads TGTGCCAGCAGACGGGACAGGCCCTACAATGAGCAGTTCTTC. Translating gives CASRRDRPYNEQFF.

V usage is TRBV19 and J usage is TRBJ2-2, with TRBD2 identical over 15 bases. The germline CDR1 and CDR2 sequences are LNHDA and SQIVND (reference sequence). Trimming at V came to 9 bases and at J to 7 bases, leaving 6 bases not matched to a gene. This CDR3 region has 15 residues. As DNA, the CDR3 is TGTGCCAGCCAAAGGACTAGCGGGAGGGACGGGGAGCTGTTTTTT. Protein: CASQRTSGRDGELFF.